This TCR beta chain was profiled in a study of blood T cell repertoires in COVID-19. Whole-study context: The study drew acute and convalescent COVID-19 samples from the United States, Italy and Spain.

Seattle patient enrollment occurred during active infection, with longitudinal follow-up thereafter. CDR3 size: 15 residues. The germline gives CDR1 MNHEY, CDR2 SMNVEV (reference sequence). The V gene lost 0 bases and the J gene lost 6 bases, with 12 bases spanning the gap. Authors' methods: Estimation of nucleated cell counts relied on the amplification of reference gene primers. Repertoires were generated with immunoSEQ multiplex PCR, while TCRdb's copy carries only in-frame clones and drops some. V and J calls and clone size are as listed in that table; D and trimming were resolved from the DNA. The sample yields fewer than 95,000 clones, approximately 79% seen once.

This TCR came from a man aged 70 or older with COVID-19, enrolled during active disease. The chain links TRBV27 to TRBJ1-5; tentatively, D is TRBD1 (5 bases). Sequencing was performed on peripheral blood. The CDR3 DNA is TGTGCCAGCAGTTTATCGAAGGGGTTGGGTCAGCCCCAGCATTTT. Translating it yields CASSLSKGLGQPQHF.